Listed here is a single T cell receptor (beta chain). Its target antigen remains unknown. Base qualities are not provided; no much larger clone lies one nucleotide away. To demonstrate the VDJtools post-analysis software, TCR beta repertoires were profiled from the peripheral blood of more than ten young patients with multiple sclerosis. The multiple sclerosis patients were children and adolescents ranging in age from about 6 to 16 years. These data come from a study of post-analysis software for immune sequencing data (dated by TCRdb to the mid-2010s). Regarding the complete study: Relapsing-remitting, secondary progressive and progressive-relapsing multiple sclerosis were recorded as disease courses, and subtype annotation was lacking for some patients. The patient repertoires were compared against more than 10 previously published healthy control repertoires obtained from donors aged about 6 to 25 years. A subset of samples was prepared in parallel using single-end sample barcoding, then pooled and co-amplified after Illumina adapter ligation. What the work shows at the level of the full study, not this receptor alone: Direct clustering with F measure revealed strong co-clustering of samples prepared in the same batch, which led to a batch-effect correction. Significantly lower normalized Chao1 diversity was found in multiple sclerosis patients than in controls, suggesting substantial peripheral T-cell clonal expansion. Patients showed significantly higher frequencies than controls for a handful of TRBV segments, among them TRBV5-6, TRBV5-1 and TRBV20-1. The multiple sclerosis patient group was slightly younger than the control group.

Libraries were built with PCR. The sequencer listed for this sample is Illumina HiSeq 2500. Unique molecular identifiers were incorporated into TCR beta cDNA libraries to reduce PCR and sequencing biases. Around 500,000 cDNA molecules were obtained for every 1 to 10 million input T cells, so each molecule roughly corresponded to one T cell. The patient libraries were prepared and sequenced using the same protocol as the earlier healthy control dataset. Within a given batch, samples were prepared together, multiplexed and sequenced on the same HiSeq lane. In the source study's methods: Raw barcoded reads were processed with MIGEC, and single-read molecular identifier groups were discarded before consensus assembly and CDR3 extraction. Clonotype tables were post-analysed with VDJtools, normalizing diversity by down-sampling all datasets to the smallest sample size. To correct batch-related cross-sample contamination, repertoire overlap clustering matched CDR3 amino acid sequences but not nucleotide sequences. TCRdb itself trimmed the public reads at Q25 with fastp, ran MiXCR and retained productive beta chains. Rows merge per CDR3 protein into single entries with the most common DNA and genes. TCRdb's processing, not the authors' own work, is the source of the V and J calls. The sample table records about 460,000 distinct CDR3 sequences; 45% of these occur just once. About 12% of the sample is held by the ten biggest clonotypes.

V is reduced by 0 bases and J by 2 bases, leaving a spacing of 5 bases between them. The germline V gene gives CDR1 as SQVTM and CDR2 as ANQGSEA. There are 12 amino acids in the CDR3, from cysteine to phenylalanine inclusive. The DNA shown is the 36-base CDR3, in frame from base 1. The chain is encoded by TRBV29-1 joined to TRBJ2-7; no D segment can be confidently identified. The sequenced material came from blood. The receptor's source is a girl aged 5-17 years with multiple sclerosis. DNA sequence: TGCAGCGTTGAAGATCCGGCCTACGAGCAGTACTTC. Translated, this gives CSVEDPAYEQYF.